This TCR beta chain emerged from a study (dated by TCRdb to the mid-2010s). With regard to the full study: The study set out to test whether tumor-infiltrating Tregs in breast cancer get recruited from blood Tregs or are instead converted in situ from other CD4+ T cell subsets. Results the study describes overall, beyond this receptor: Tumor memory CD4+ T cell TCR gene usage clustered with blood and lymph node memory CD4+ cells and lymph node naive CD4+ cells. Validation in the larger cohort was restricted to a single TCR beta V-J rearrangement rather than whole repertoires. The greatest overlap of tumor-infiltrating Treg TCR alpha and beta sequences was with tumor naive CD4+ T cells, followed next by blood naive CD4+ T cells.

To note about this clonotype: Its antigen target is currently unknown. Base qualities are not recorded, but no much larger clone differs from it by a single base.

Amplification of full-length TCR variable regions was done by 5' RACE PCR using constant-region reverse primers, and this step was followed by semi-nested PCR with Nested Universal Primer A. The ReliaPrep RNA Cell Miniprep System was used to extract total RNA, which was then reverse transcribed into 5'RACE-ready cDNA with the SMARTer RACE 5'/3' Kit. Full-length TCR alpha and beta libraries were barcoded with multiplex adaptors and sequenced on an Illumina MiSeq. The study's own analysis went as follows. For each of nine subset-tissue groups, sequencing data from the five patients were pooled, and the groups were then compared using unsupervised clustering of TCR gene usage. The Morisita-Horn index was used to calculate repertoire similarity, with shared sequences weighted by how much each contributed to each repertoire. Clones were called with MiXCR by TCRdb after fastp trimmed the public reads at Q25, and only in-frame beta chains were retained. Duplicate CDR3 protein sequences are folded into a single record with the most common DNA and genes. The V and J calls were not made by the authors but by TCRdb's processing. The sample data list fewer than 65,000 distinct CDR3 sequences, and more than 20% of these were observed just once. 3.2% of the sample goes to the ten largest clones.

Cells that were CD4+CD25+CD127-/low were isolated as Tregs. Tregs, naive and memory CD4+ T cells from tumor, blood and ipsilateral draining lymph nodes of about five breast cancer patients underwent full-length TCR alpha and beta sequencing. Tumor tissue and lymph nodes from ipsilateral axillary dissection were perfused with PBS, minced and digested with collagenase I and hyaluronidase. A purity exceeding 90% was confirmed by FACS for the sorted cell populations. The sequencing input was tumor-infiltrating Tregs sorted from the breast tumor. This sequence originates from a female donor with breast cancer.

The nucleotides are TGTGCCAGCAGTTTAGCCCTGGAGGGAAGGATGGATGGCTACACCTTC. It translates to CASSLALEGRMDGYTF. The V and J genes are TRBV28 and TRBJ1-2; no D gene is confidently identified. V and J are truncated by 2 bases and 6 bases respectively, leaving an intervening sequence of 19 bases. The germline V gene encodes CDR1 MDHEN and CDR2 SYDVKM. The cysteine opens and the phenylalanine closes a CDR3 of 16 amino acids. Of the read, only the CDR3 DNA is kept; its 48 bases are in frame from base 1.